This TCR beta chain was observed in a study of blood T cell repertoires in COVID-19. Study background: The cDNA or gDNA used as material had been derived from T cells, B-cell-depleted T cells, or PBMCs.

In the original workflow: Amplified reference gene primers provided the basis for estimating nucleated cell counts. Only in-frame clones appear in the TCRdb table, and some are missing; sequencing was by immunoSEQ multiplex PCR. V, J and clone size were drawn from that table, and D and trimming were deduced from the DNA. Among approximately 71,000 clones, 82% were seen once, and the ten largest hold roughly 15%. Sequenced material: peripheral blood. The sequence came from a woman of 80 years or more with acute or convalescent COVID-19.

The CDR3 nucleotides read TGTGCCACCAGCAGAGAGGCTGGACAGTCTTACGAGCAGTACTTC. Protein sequence: CATSREAGQSYEQYF. The rearrangement uses TRBV15 and TRBJ2-7; a possible D gene is TRBD1 (6 bases). Germline V gene sequence: CDR1 LNHNV, CDR2 YYDKDF (reference sequence). The CDR3 contains 15 residues. The germline V and J ends were trimmed by 0 bases and 4 bases, with 13 bases remaining between them. Together with reference TRBV15 and TRBJ2-7, the CDR3 gives the full variable domain: DAMVIQNPRYQVTQFGKPVTLSCSQTLNHNVMYWYQQKSSQAPKLLFHYYDKDFNNEADTPDNFQSRRPNTSFCFLDIRSPGLGDTAMYLCATSREAGQSYEQYFGPGTRLTVT.